This T cell receptor beta chain emerged from a study of T cells expressing NK-cell markers. At the level of the study: Sorted CD3+CD56+NKG2C+, CD3+CD56+NKG2C- and CD3+CD56-NKG2C+ T cells supplied TCR beta repertoires. The study sequenced eight donors, seven HCMV-seropositive and one seronegative. Study-wide findings and caveats: A few donors likewise had their CD3+CD56-NKG2C+ fraction led by these clonotypes.

Concerning this clonotype itself: The antigen is unknown.

This CDR3 has 13 residues. CDR1 and CDR2 (germline): SQVTM, ANQGSEA. 5'RACE template switching with UMIs generated TCR beta cDNA. From the 5' RACE reads, TCRdb lists one entry per CDR3 protein and no DNA. With about 400,000 distinct CDR3 sequences in the sample, the ten largest clones hold roughly 10%. This rearrangement joins TRBV29-1 to TRBJ2-1; TCRdb's D gene call, TRBD2, goes unchecked for lack of DNA. The clonotype was recovered from a woman aged 45 to 65 in good health. The sample comprised blood T cells: a sorted CD56 or NKG2C T cell subset, CD4+ or CD8+ T cells, or bulk PBMC T cells (not recorded which). The chain's CDR3 is CSVEAGRGNEQFF.